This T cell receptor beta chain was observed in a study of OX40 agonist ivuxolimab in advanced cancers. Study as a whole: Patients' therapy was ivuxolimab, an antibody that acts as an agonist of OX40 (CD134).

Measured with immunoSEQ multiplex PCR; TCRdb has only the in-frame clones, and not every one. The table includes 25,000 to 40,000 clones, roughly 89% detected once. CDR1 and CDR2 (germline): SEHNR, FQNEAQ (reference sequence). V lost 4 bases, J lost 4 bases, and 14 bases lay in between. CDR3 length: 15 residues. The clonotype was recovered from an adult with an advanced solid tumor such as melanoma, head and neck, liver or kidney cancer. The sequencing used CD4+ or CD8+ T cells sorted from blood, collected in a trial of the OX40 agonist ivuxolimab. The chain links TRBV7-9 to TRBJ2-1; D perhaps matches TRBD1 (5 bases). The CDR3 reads CASSSNLQGYNEQFF. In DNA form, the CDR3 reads TGTGCCAGCAGCTCCAACCTGCAGGGTTACAATGAGCAGTTCTTC.